Listed here is a single T cell receptor beta chain. The CDR3 runs 15 residues. Germline CDR1 reads SGHTA; CDR2 reads FQGNSA. With V trimmed by 5 bases and J by 0 bases, 3 bases remained unmatched. Researchers ran the PCR with 60 Vbeta and 13 Jbeta primers. Clones were read by immunoSEQ multiplex PCR, and TCRdb kept only the in-frame ones, dropping some. Of roughly 150,000 clones listed, about 76% are singletons. These data are taken from a study of cytomegalovirus exposure and HLA in healthy donors. The clonotype was recovered from a woman aged 18-29 years in good health and CMV-seropositive. The genes are TRBV7-2 and TRBJ2-3; 9 bases match TRBD2. Material for sequencing was PBMCs. The CDR3 here is CASSLTSGSTDTQYF. For the CDR3, the DNA is TGTGCCAGCAGCCTTACTAGCGGGAGCACAGATACGCAGTATTTT.